This T cell receptor beta chain comes out of a study of technical replicates of blood from a handful of donors. Trimming took off 6 bases at V and 4 bases at J, with 16 bases between the two ends. The CDR3 totals 14 residues. Germline CDR1 is LNHDA and CDR2 is SQIVND (reference sequence). The table lists this clone with a count of one. Profiled with immunoSEQ multiplex PCR; TCRdb holds only in-frame clones, not every one. The profile shows 79,000 or so clones, approximately 93% of them singletons. The genes are TRBV19 and TRBJ2-7; D perhaps matches TRBD2 (6 bases). The source is a human donor in good health. Source material: T cells isolated from PBMCs. CDR3 amino acids: CASSAASVEYEQYF. Here the CDR3 DNA reads TGTGCCAGTAGCGCGGCTAGCGTCGAATACGAGCAGTACTTC.